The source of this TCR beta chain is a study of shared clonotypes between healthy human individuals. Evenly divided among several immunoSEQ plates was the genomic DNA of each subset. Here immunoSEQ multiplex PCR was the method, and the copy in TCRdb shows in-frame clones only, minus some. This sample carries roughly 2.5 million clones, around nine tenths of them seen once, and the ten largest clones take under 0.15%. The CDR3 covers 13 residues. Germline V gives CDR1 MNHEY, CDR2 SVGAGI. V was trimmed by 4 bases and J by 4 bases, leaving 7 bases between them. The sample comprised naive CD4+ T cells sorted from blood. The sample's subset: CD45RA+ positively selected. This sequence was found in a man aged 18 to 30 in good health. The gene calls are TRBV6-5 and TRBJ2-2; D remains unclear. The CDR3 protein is CASSSVGTGELFF. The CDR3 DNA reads TGTGCCAGCAGTTCCGTGGGCACCGGGGAGCTGTTTTTT.